This is a list of T cell receptor beta chains from one sample in a study of T-cell reconstitution after alpha-beta-depleted transplantation in children. TCRdb re-called the PCR reads with MiXCR, one entry per CDR3 protein. The sample has a few hundred thousand distinct CDR3 sequences, over 20% seen once. This sample comprised PBMCs, obtained before TCRalphabeta/CD19-depleted stem cell transplant. These receptors were collected from a boy younger than two with Wiskott-Aldrich syndrome, due to receive a stem cell transplant. The CDR3 runs from the conserved cysteine through the conserved F or W. D genes are given only for firm matches. Some rows have no size entry. The others give once, few or many, or a class for an expanded clone.

D	size	J	length	V	DNA	CDR3
TRBD2	.	TRBJ2-2	16	TRBV7-8	TGTGCCAGCAGCTTAGTGGGACTAGCGGCGACCGGGGAGCTGTTTTTT	CASSLVGLAATGELFF
TRBD2	.	TRBJ2-2	17	TRBV5-1	TGCGCCAGCAGCTTGGAGGCGGGAGGGCCCGACACCGGGGAGCTGTTTTTT	CASSLEAGGPDTGELFF
.	.	TRBJ2-5	10	TRBV29-1	TGCAGCGTTGAAAGAGAGACCCAGTACTTC	CSVERETQYF
.	.	TRBJ1-6	16	TRBV7-9	TGTGCCAGCAGCTCGCGGACAGTCTTTAGAGACTCACCCCTCCACTTT	CASSSRTVFRDSPLHF
.	few	TRBJ2-3	13	TRBV29-1	TGCAGCGTGGGACAAAAAATCACAGATACGCAGTATTTT	CSVGQKITDTQYF
TRBD1	few	TRBJ2-2	16	TRBV7-9	TGTGCCAGCAGCTCCCGGACAGGGGCCGATACCGGGGAGCTGTTTTTT	CASSSRTGADTGELFF
TRBD2	.	TRBJ2-1	15	TRBV5-5	TGTGCCAGCAGCTTAGCTAGCGGTGGGAACAATGAGCAGTTCTTC	CASSLASGGNNEQFF
.	few	TRBJ1-2	15	TRBV12-3/TRBV12-4	TGTGCCAGCAGTCCCCGGGCGGCGGGGAACTATGGCTACACCTTC	CASSPRAAGNYGYTF
TRBD1	.	TRBJ1-4	19	TRBV11-1	TGTGCCAGCAGCTTAGGTTTCAAGGGACAGGGCAGACATAATGAAAAACTGTTTTTT	CASSLGFKGQGRHNEKLFF
TRBD2	.	TRBJ2-7	15	TRBV20-1	TGCAGTGCCGCCCGGGGGTCAGCGGGGACCTACGAGCAGTACTTC	CSAARGSAGTYEQYF
TRBD2	.	TRBJ2-2	17	TRBV5-1	TGCGCCAGCATCAGGGGACTAGCGGGTTACAACACCGGGGAGCTGTTTTTT	CASIRGLAGYNTGELFF
TRBD2	.	TRBJ2-7	13	TRBV28	TGTGCCAGCCGAGCGGGACTCGCCTACGAGCAGTACTTC	CASRAGLAYEQYF
.	.	TRBJ2-5	15	TRBV5-1	TGCGCCAGCAGCTTCTGGGGGGACCCACAAGAGACCCAGTACTTC	CASSFWGDPQETQYF
TRBD2	.	TRBJ2-3	16	TRBV10-3	TGTGCTATCAGTATATTAGCGGGAGGGCTAACAGATACGCAGTATTTT	CAISILAGGLTDTQYF
TRBD2	few	TRBJ2-1	14	TRBV29-1	TGCAGCGCAGTCAGGGGACTAGCATCCCATGAGCAGTTCTTC	CSAVRGLASHEQFF
TRBD2	.	TRBJ2-1	14	TRBV20-1	TGCAGTGCGGTAACTAGCGGGAGTTTCAATGAGCAGTTCTTC	CSAVTSGSFNEQFF
TRBD1	.	TRBJ1-1	12	TRBV29-1	TGCAGCGTTGAAGATGCGGGAGACAGGGGTTTCTTT	CSVEDAGDRGFF
TRBD1	.	TRBJ1-4	15	TRBV12-3/TRBV12-4	TGTGCCAGCAGTTGGGACAGGGGAGCTAATGAAAAACTGTTTTTT	CASSWDRGANEKLFF
.	.	TRBJ2-1	14	TRBV12-3/TRBV12-4	TGTGCCAGCAGTCTCCTGACACGGAGTAGTGAGCAGTTCTTC	CASSLLTRSSEQFF
.	.	TRBJ1-1	12	TRBV10-3	TGTGCCATCAAGACGGTGAACACTGAAGCTTTCTTT	CAIKTVNTEAFF
TRBD1	.	TRBJ2-2	16	TRBV27	TGTGCCAGCAGTCACCGGACAGGGGCTCTCACCGGGGAGCTGTTTTTT	CASSHRTGALTGELFF
TRBD2	few	TRBJ2-1	17	TRBV9	TGTGCCAGCAGCGTCCAGCGGGAGGGGGCCTCCTACAATGAGCAGTTCTTC	CASSVQREGASYNEQFF
TRBD2	.	TRBJ2-1	15	TRBV12-3/TRBV12-4	TGTGCCAGCACCCAAGCGGGAGCTTGGACCACTGAGCAGTTCTTC	CASTQAGAWTTEQFF
TRBD2	few	TRBJ2-3	16	TRBV5-1	TGCGCCAGCAGCTTGACGACTAGCGGATACACAGATACGCAGTATTTT	CASSLTTSGYTDTQYF
.	.	TRBJ2-3	13	TRBV20-1	TGCAGTGCCCTCACAGGGGAGGCAGATACGCAGTATTTT	CSALTGEADTQYF
TRBD2	.	TRBJ2-7	16	TRBV7-6	TGTGCCAGCAGCTTAGGAGTAGCGGGAGTTTTGGACGAGCAGTACTTC	CASSLGVAGVLDEQYF
.	.	TRBJ2-5	14	TRBV5-1	TGCGCCAGCAGCTGGGGACCGATACAAGAGACCCAGTACTTC	CASSWGPIQETQYF
.	many	TRBJ2-6	15	TRBV5-1	TGTGCCAGCAGTCTACAGGGCTCTGGGGCCAACGTCCTGACTTTC	CASSLQGSGANVLTF
TRBD1	few	TRBJ2-2	16	TRBV15	TGTGCCACCAGCGCTGGGACAGGTGTGAACACCGGGGAGCTGTTTTTT	CATSAGTGVNTGELFF
.	.	TRBJ2-3	16	TRBV7-3	TGTGCCAGCGCGGTAAGAGCGGAGGGCCGAGCGAATACGCAGTATTTT	CASAVRAEGRANTQYF
.	.	TRBJ2-2	12	TRBV20-1	TGCAGTGCTAGAGATCTCCGCGGGGAGCTGTTTTTT	CSARDLRGELFF
TRBD2	.	TRBJ2-7	17	TRBV7-8	TGTGCCAGCAGCTTAGGAGGGGCTATCGGGAGGGTCTACGAGCAGTACTTC	CASSLGGAIGRVYEQYF
.	.	TRBJ1-3	14	TRBV12-3/TRBV12-4	TGTGCCAGCAGCCCTTCCAGGGCTGGAAACACCATATATTTT	CASSPSRAGNTIYF
TRBD1	.	TRBJ1-2	15	TRBV6-4	TGTGCCAGCACCCGAGAGACAGGGGGCATCTATGGCTACACCTTC	CASTRETGGIYGYTF
.	.	TRBJ2-5	17	TRBV18	TGTGCCAGCTCACCCCCAAAGGGGAGGCCAGGCCAAGAGACCCAGTACTTC	CASSPPKGRPGQETQYF
.	.	TRBJ1-6	17	TRBV20-1	TGCAGTGCTAGAGACCTCCGGGGATGGGATAAGATTTCACCCCTCCACTTT	CSARDLRGWDKISPLHF
TRBD2	many	TRBJ2-5	15	TRBV4-1	TGCGCCAGCAGCCAAGAAGGACTAGCGGGAGAGACCCAGTACTTC	CASSQEGLAGETQYF
.	few	TRBJ1-2	12	TRBV28	TGTGCCAGCAGTCCAGGGAGCGGTGGCTACACCTTC	CASSPGSGGYTF
.	.	TRBJ2-4	15	TRBV27	TGTGCCAGCAGTACGCCCCTCATGGGCAAAAACATTCAGTACTTC	CASSTPLMGKNIQYF
TRBD2	.	TRBJ2-7	15	TRBV28	TGTGCCAGCAGTGGGGGGGGGGTAATGAGGTACGAGCAGTACTTC	CASSGGGVMRYEQYF
.	.	TRBJ2-1	16	TRBV3-1	TGTGCCAGCAGCCGATCCGTTGGGCTCGAGGACAATGAGCAGTTCTTC	CASSRSVGLEDNEQFF
.	.	TRBJ2-2	13	TRBV20-1	TGCAGTGTTGGCGGGGAAAAGTCGGGGGAGCTGTTTTTT	CSVGGEKSGELFF
.	few	TRBJ2-1	16	TRBV7-8	TGTGCCAGCAGCCCCCCTAGCGTTTACTCCTACAATGAGCAGTTCTTC	CASSPPSVYSYNEQFF
.	.	TRBJ2-7	13	TRBV30	TGTGCCTGGAGTGATTTCGGGAGACACGAGCAGTACTTC	CAWSDFGRHEQYF
TRBD1	.	TRBJ1-3	14	TRBV20-1	TGCAGTGCTAGACGGGACAGAGCTGGAAACACCATATATTTT	CSARRDRAGNTIYF
.	once	TRBJ1-1	17	TRBV3-1	TGTGCCAGCAGCCTCGACCTGACGGGTGGGGTCTACACTGAAGCTTTCTTT	CASSLDLTGGVYTEAFF
.	few	TRBJ2-3	15	TRBV20-1	TGCAGTGCTAGAGCCGAGCAGATACTCACAGATACGCAGTATTTT	CSARAEQILTDTQYF
.	few	TRBJ2-7	15	TRBV7-9	TGTGCCAGCAGCAGACCGGGACTCCCTATTGGAGAGCAGTACTTC	CASSRPGLPIGEQYF
.	.	TRBJ2-3	15	TRBV11-2	TGTGCCAGCAGCTTGTGGCTAGAGGGCACAGATACGCAGTATTTT	CASSLWLEGTDTQYF